Here is one T cell receptor beta chain with its context. A single count supports this clone. The target of this receptor is not known. Qualities for individual bases were not recorded, and no much larger clone is one base off. Libraries were constructed by the immunoSEQ multiplex PCR assay. TCRdb re-hosts the immuneACCESS table, in-frame sequences only. Its copies lack some clones; in the studies checked, an unresolved V gene accounts for under half of them, and the cause for the rest is not known. Recorded for this sample are about 110,000 clones; roughly 92% of them occurred a single time. Of the sample, about 1.6% falls within the top ten clones. V is cut back by 4 bases and J by 3 bases, with 4 bases in the junction unmatched. The germline V gene gives CDR1 as MGHDK and CDR2 as SYGVNS. The CDR3 covers 14 residues, taking in both the cysteine and the phenylalanine. Just the 42-base CDR3 DNA is kept, in frame starting at base 1.

This entry belongs to a study of T cell changes during pregnancy in multiple sclerosis (dated by TCRdb to about 2019). General notes on the study: Changes in the T cell repertoire over the course of pregnancy were examined in this study in women with multiple sclerosis.

The sequence joins TRBV25-1 to TRBJ2-5; 8 middle bases align to TRBD2. The TCR sequence derives from a female donor with multiple sclerosis, enrolled in a pregnancy study. This sample comprised peripheral blood, obtained in the third trimester of pregnancy. The CDR3 reads as follows: CASSAAGGKETQYF. The DNA sequence is TGTGCCAGCAGTGCTGCGGGGGGAAAAGAGACCCAGTACTTC.